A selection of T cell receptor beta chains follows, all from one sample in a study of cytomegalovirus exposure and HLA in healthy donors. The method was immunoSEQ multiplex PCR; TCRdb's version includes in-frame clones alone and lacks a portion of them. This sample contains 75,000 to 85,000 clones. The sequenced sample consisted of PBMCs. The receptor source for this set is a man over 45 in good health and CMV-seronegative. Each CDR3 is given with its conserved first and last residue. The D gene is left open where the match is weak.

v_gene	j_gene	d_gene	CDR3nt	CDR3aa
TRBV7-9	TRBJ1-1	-	TGTGCCAGCAGCTTATTTGGCAGGCCGAACACTGAAGCTTTCTTT	CASSLFGRPNTEAFF
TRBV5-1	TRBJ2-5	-	TGCGCCAGCAGCTTGGGGGGCCCTCAAGAGACCCAGTACTTC	CASSLGGPQETQYF
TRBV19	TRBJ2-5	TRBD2	TGTGCCAGTAGTACCGAACGACTAGCGGGGGGACAAGAGACCCAGTACTTC	CASSTERLAGGQETQYF
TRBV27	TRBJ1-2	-	TGTGCCACCCTCCCTCTTACCGGGACAAGGAACTATGGCTACACCTTC	CATLPLTGTRNYGYTF
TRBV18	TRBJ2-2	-	TGTGCCAGCTCACGTGTGAACGGGGACACCGGGGAGCTGTTTTTT	CASSRVNGDTGELFF
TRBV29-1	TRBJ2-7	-	TGCAGCGCCGGCCCAGGAACGTACGAGCAGTACTTC	CSAGPGTYEQYF
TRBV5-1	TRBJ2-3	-	TGCGCCAGCAGCGAGGGAAGTCTGGATACAGATACGCAGTATTTT	CASSEGSLDTDTQYF
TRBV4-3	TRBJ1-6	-	TGCGCCAGCAGCCAAGGGTCAGGGCCCCTCCACTTT	CASSQGSGPLHF
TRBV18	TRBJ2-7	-	TGTGCCAGCTCACCCCGGTCAAACTACGAGCAGTACTTC	CASSPRSNYEQYF
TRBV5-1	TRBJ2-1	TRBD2	TGCGCCAGCAGCCCGGGACTAGCGGGGGGGCGTAGTGAGCAGTTCTTC	CASSPGLAGGRSEQFF
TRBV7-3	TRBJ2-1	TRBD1	TGTGCCAGCAGCTCTCCGGGACAGGGGAAGAATGAGCAGTTCTTC	CASSSPGQGKNEQFF
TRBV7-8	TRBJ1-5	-	TGTGCCAGCAGCCTGGTTAGCTTTGGGCCCCAGCATTTT	CASSLVSFGPQHF
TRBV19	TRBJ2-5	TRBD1	TGTGCCAGTAGTTCCGGACAGGGGATGGAGACCCAGTACTTC	CASSSGQGMETQYF
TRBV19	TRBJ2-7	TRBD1	TGTGCCAGTAGTATAGAGACAGGGATATCCTACGAGCAGTACTTC	CASSIETGISYEQYF
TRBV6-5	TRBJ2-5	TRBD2	TGTGCCAGCAGTGAGGGAATGCAGCGGGGGAGCCACTTC	CASSEGMQRGSHF
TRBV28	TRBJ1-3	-	TGTGCCAGCAGTACAACAAACTCTGGAAACACCATATATTTT	CASSTTNSGNTIYF
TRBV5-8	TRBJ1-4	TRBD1	TGTGCCAGCAGCTTCTTCAGGACAGGGGAGGGTGAAAAACTGTTTTTT	CASSFFRTGEGEKLFF
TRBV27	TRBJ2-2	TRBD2	TGTGCCAGCAGACAACAGCGGGGGGGCGCCGGGGAGCTGTTTTTT	CASRQQRGGAGELFF
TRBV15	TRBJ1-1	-	TGTGCCACCAGCAGAGATTCTTCCCTCGCGCCTGAAGCTTTCTTT	CATSRDSSLAPEAFF
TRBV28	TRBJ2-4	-	TGTGCCAGCAGTTTGGAGGGAAACATTCAGTACTTC	CASSLEGNIQYF
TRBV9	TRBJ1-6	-	TGTGCCAGCAGCGTAGATACGGGTGATTCACCCCTCCACTTT	CASSVDTGDSPLHF
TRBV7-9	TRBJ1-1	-	TGTGCCAGCAGTCTGGACAGAACCACTGAAGCTTTCTTT	CASSLDRTTEAFF
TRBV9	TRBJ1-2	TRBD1	TGTGCCAGCAGCGAACAGGGGGACTATGGCTACACCTTC	CASSEQGDYGYTF
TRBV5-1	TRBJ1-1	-	TGCGCCAGCAGTGGGCGGGGGGCGAACATGAACACTGAAGCTTTCTTT	CASSGRGANMNTEAFF
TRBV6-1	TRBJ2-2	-	TGTGCCAGCAGTGACATCAACACCGGGGAGCTGTTTTTT	CASSDINTGELFF